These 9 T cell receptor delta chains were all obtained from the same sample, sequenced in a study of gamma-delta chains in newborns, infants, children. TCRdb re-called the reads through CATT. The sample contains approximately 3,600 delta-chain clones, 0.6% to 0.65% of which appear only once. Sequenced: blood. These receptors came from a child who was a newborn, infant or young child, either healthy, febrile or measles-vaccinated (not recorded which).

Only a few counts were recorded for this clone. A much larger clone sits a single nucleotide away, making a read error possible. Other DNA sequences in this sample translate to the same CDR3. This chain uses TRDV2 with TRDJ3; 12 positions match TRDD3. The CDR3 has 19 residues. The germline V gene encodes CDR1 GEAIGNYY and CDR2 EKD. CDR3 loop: CACDTVDWGIPWDTRQMFF. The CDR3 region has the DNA TGTGCCTGTGACACCGTGGACTGGGGGATACCCTGGGACACCCGACAGATGTTTTTT.

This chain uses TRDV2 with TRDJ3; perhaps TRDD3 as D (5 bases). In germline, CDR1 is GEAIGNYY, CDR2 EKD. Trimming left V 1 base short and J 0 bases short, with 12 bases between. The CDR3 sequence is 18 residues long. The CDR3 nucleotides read TGTGCCTGTGACACGGGGGGGGCCTTCTCCTGGGACACCCGACAGATGTTTTTC. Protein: CACDTGGAFSWDTRQMFF.

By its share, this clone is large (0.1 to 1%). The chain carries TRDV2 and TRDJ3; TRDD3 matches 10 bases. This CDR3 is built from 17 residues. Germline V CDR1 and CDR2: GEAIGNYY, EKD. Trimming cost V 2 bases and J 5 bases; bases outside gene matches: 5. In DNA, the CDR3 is TGTGCCTGTGACAGTACTGGGGGATTCCGGGACACCCGACAGATGTTTTTC. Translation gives CACDSTGGFRDTRQMFF.

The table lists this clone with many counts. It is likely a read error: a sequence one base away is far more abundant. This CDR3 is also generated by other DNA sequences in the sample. In nucleotides, the CDR3 is TGTGCCTGTGACACCGTGGGGGGCACCGATAAACTCATCTTT. It codes for CACDTVGGTDKLIF. J is TRDJ1 and V is TRDV2; possible D gene TRDD3, 6 bases. The CDR3 sequence is 14 residues long. The V gene lost 0 bases and the J gene lost 1 base, with 8 bases spanning the gap. CDR1 and CDR2 from the germline V gene are GEAIGNYY and EKD.

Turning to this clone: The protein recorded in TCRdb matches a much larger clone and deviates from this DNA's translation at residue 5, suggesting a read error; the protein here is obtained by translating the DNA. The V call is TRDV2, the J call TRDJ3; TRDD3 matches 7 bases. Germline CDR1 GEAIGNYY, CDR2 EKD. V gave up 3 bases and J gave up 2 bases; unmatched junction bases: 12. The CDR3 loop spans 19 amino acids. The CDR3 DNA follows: TGTGCCTGTGACGCCGTGAAGACTGGGGATACCTGGGACACCCGACAGATGTTTTTC. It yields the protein CACDAVKTGDTWDTRQMFF.

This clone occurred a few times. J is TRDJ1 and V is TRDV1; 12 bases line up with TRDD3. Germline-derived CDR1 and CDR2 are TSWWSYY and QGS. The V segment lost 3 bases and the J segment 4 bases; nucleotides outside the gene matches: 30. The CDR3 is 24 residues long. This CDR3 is CALGDPPAGNWVEVLGDTDDKLIF. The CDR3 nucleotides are TGTGCTCTTGGGGACCCTCCGGCGGGCAACTGGGTTGAGGTACTGGGGGATACCGACGATAAACTCATCTTT.

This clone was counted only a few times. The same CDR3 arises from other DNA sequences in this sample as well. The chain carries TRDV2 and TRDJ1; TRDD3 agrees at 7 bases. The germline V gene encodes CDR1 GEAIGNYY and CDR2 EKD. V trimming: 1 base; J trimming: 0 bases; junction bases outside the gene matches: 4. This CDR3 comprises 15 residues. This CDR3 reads CACDTVLGDTDKLIF. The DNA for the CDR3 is TGTGCCTGTGACACGGTCCTGGGGGACACCGATAAACTCATCTTT.

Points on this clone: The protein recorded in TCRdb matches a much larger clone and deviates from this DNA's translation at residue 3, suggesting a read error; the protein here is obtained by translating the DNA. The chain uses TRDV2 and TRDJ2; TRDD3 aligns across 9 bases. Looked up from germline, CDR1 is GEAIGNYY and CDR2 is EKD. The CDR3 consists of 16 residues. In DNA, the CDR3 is TGTGCCCGTGACGTACTGGGGGAAGCTTTGACAGCACAACTCTTCTTT. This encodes CARDVLGEALTAQLFF.

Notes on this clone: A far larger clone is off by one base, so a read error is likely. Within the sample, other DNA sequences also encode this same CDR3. CDR3 in amino acids: CACDTVAGGISSAQLFF. In DNA, the CDR3 is TGTGCCTGTGACACCGTGGCTGGGGGGATATCCTCAGCACAACTCTTCTTT. The rearrangement joins TRDV2 to TRDJ2, with 8 bases identical to TRDD3. CDR1 is GEAIGNYY, CDR2 EKD, per germline. Unmatched junction bases numbered 11, after V lost 0 bases and J lost 6 bases. The CDR3 loop spans 17 amino acids.